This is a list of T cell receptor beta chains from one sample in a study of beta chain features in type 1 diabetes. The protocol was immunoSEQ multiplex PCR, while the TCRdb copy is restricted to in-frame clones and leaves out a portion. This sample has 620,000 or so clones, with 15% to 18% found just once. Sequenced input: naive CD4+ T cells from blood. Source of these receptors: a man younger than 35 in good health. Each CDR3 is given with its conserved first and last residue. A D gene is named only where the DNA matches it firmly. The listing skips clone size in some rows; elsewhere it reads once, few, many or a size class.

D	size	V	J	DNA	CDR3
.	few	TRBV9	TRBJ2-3	TGTGCCAGCAGCTCTGGACTCACGCAGTATTTT	CASSSGLTQYF
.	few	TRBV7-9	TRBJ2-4	TGTGCCAGCAGCTCCATCTCATGGGCTGAAAACATTCAGTACTTC	CASSSISWAENIQYF
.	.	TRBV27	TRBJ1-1	TGTGCCAGCTCCTCTGGCCGGAACACTGAAGCTTTCTTT	CASSSGRNTEAFF
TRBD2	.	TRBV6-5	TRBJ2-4	TGTGCCAGCAGTTACGGGACTACCAAAAACATTCAGTACTTC	CASSYGTTKNIQYF
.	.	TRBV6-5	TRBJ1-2	TGTGCCAGCAGAACAGGCGCAACCTATGGCTACACCTTC	CASRTGATYGYTF
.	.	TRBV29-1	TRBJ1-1	TGCAGCGTTGGCCAGAGGAACACTGAAGCTTTCTTT	CSVGQRNTEAFF
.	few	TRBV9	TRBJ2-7	TGTGCCAGCAGCGTAGCGGGAGCGTACGAGCAGTACTTC	CASSVAGAYEQYF
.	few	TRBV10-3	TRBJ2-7	TGTGCCATCATGGGAACCGCGAGCTCCTACGAGCAGTACTTC	CAIMGTASSYEQYF
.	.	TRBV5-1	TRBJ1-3	TGCGCCAGCAGCGGAAACGGGTACTCTGGAAACACCATATATTTT	CASSGNGYSGNTIYF
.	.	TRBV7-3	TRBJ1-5	TGTGCCAGCAGCCAAGGACGGGGGGATCAGCCCCAGCATTTT	CASSQGRGDQPQHF
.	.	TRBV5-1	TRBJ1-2	TGCGCCAGCAGCTCTACCTTTGGCTACACCTTC	CASSSTFGYTF
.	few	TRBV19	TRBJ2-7	TGTGCCAGTAGTATAGAGGGGAGCTCCTACGAGCAGTACTTC	CASSIEGSSYEQYF
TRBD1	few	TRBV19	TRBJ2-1	TGTGCCAGTAGTGTCCGGGACAGGGGTTACAATGAGCAGTTCTTC	CASSVRDRGYNEQFF
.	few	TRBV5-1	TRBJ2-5	TGCGCCAGCAGCTTGGGGCGAGAGACCCAGTACTTC	CASSLGRETQYF
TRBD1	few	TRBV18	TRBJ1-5	TGTGCCAGCTCACGGAACAGGGGGGATCAGCCCCAGCATTTT	CASSRNRGDQPQHF
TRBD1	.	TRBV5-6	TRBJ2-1	TGTGCCAGCAGCGACACCGACAGGGTAGGAAGGAATGAGCAGTTCTTC	CASSDTDRVGRNEQFF
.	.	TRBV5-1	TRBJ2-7	TGCGCCAGCAGCTTGAGAGGGATCTCCTACGAGCAGTACTTC	CASSLRGISYEQYF
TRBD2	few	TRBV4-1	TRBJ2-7	TGCGCCAGCAGCCGCCGGGAGGACGAGCAGTACTTC	CASSRREDEQYF
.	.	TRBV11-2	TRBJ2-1	TGTGCCAGCAGCTTATTAGGGGCGGGGGAGCAGTTCTTC	CASSLLGAGEQFF
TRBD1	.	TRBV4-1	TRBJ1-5	TGCGCCAGCAGCCGACAGGGTGATCAGCCCCAGCATTTT	CASSRQGDQPQHF
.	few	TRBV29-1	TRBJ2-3	TGCAGCGTTGAACTAGCGACTAGCACAGATACGCAGTATTTT	CSVELATSTDTQYF
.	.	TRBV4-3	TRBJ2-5	TGCGCCAGCAGCCAAGATTTTGGGGAGGCAGGGCTCAGAAGGGAGACCCAGTACTTC	CASSQDFGEAGLRRETQYF
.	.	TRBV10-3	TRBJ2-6	TGTGCCATCAGTGCATATGGGGACACCAGCTCTGGGGCCAACGTCCTGACTTTC	CAISAYGDTSSGANVLTF
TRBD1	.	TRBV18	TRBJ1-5	TGTGCCAGCTCACCTAACAGGGGTGGGAGCAATCAGCCCCAGCATTTT	CASSPNRGGSNQPQHF
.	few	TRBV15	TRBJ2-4	TGTGCCACCAGCAGAGAGGGCAGGGCAGGATACGACATTCAGTACTTC	CATSREGRAGYDIQYF
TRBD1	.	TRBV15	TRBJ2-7	TGTGCCACCAGCAGACATGCCAAGGGGGACAGCAACGAGCAGTACTTC	CATSRHAKGDSNEQYF
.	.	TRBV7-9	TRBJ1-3	TGTGCCAGCAGCTTAGGGGGCTCTGGAAACACCATATATTTT	CASSLGGSGNTIYF
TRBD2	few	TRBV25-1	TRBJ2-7	TGTGCCAGCAATCCGGCGGGAGGGCTCGAGCAGTACTTC	CASNPAGGLEQYF
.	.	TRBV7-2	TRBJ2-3	TGTGCCAGCAGCACCTACACAGATACGCAGTATTTT	CASSTYTDTQYF
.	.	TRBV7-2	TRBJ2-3	TGTGCCAGCAGCTTAGGGGCATGGGAAGATACGCAGTATTTT	CASSLGAWEDTQYF
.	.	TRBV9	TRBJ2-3	TGTGCCAGCAGCGTAGGGGTCGGAACCTACACAGATACGCAGTATTTT	CASSVGVGTYTDTQYF
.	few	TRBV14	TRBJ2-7	TGTGCCAGCAGCCAAGTTAGGCCACAGACCTACGAGCAGTACTTC	CASSQVRPQTYEQYF
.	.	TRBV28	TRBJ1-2	TGTGCCAGCGCGAGGGAGCGCTATGGCTACACCTTC	CASARERYGYTF
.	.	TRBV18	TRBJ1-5	TGTGCCAGCTCGCGGACGGGAGATCAGCCCCAGCATTTT	CASSRTGDQPQHF
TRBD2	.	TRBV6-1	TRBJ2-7	TGTGCCAGCTTGGGACTAGCGGGGGTCTACGAGCAGTACTTC	CASLGLAGVYEQYF
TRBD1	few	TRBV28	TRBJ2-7	TGTGCCAGCAGAAGAGGGGGCAGCGACGAGCAGTACTTC	CASRRGGSDEQYF
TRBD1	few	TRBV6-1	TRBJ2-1	TGTGCCAGCAGTGGGAAGGGACAGTACAATGAGCAGTTCTTC	CASSGKGQYNEQFF
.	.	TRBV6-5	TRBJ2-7	TGTGCCATTACAGGGTTCGAGCAGTACTTC	CAITGFEQYF